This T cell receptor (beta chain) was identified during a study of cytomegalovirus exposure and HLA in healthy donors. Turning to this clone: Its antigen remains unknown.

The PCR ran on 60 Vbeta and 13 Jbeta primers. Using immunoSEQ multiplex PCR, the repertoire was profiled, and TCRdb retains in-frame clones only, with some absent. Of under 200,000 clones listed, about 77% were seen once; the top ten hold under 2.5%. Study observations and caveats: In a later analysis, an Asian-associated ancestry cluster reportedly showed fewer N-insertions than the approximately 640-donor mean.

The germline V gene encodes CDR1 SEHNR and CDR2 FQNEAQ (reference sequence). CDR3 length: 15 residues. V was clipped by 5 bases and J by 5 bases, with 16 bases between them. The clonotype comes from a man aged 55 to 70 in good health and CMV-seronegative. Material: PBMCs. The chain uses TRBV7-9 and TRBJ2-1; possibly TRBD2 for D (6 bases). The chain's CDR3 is CASSPGSFANNEQFF. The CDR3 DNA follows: TGTGCCAGCAGCCCCGGGAGCTTTGCAAACAATGAGCAGTTCTTC.